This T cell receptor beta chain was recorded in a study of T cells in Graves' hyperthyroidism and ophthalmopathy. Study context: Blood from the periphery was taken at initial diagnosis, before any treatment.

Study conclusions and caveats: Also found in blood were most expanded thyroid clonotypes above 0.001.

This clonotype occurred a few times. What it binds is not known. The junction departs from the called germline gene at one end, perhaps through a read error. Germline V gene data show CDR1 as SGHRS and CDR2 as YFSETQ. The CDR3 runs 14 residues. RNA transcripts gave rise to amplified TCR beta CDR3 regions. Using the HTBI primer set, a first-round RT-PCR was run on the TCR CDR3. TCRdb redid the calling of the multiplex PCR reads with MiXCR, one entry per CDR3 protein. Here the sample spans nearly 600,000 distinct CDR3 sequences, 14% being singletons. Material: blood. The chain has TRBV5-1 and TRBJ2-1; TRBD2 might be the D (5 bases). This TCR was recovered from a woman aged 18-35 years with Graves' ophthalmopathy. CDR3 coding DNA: TGTGCCAGCAGCGGCAGCCTTAGAGCCAATGAGCAGTTCTTC. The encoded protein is CASSGSLRANEQFF.